The 23 T cell receptor beta chains presented below share a single source sample, sequenced in a study of T cell responses to AZD1222 COVID-19 vaccine. Repertoires were generated with immunoSEQ multiplex PCR, while TCRdb's copy carries only in-frame clones and drops some. The profile shows roughly 200,000 clones, 85% to 95% of them singletons. This specimen consisted of peripheral blood, obtained on day 0 of AZD1222 vaccination. The receptors were sampled from an adult in good health.

The chain is built from TRBV11-3 and TRBJ2-4; possibly TRBD1 for D (6 bases). The CDR3 has 14 residues. Trimming stripped 5 bases from V and 9 bases from J, with 17 bases between. The V gene's germline CDR1 is SGHNT and CDR2 YENEEA. CDR3 bases: TGTGCCAGCAGCCGAGGACAGTCCCCGAGCATTCAGTACTTC. It encodes CASSRGQSPSIQYF.

This clone was found once. As DNA, the CDR3 is TGTGCCTGGAGTGTTGGGGGCTATGGCTACACCTTC. Its protein is CAWSVGGYGYTF. This chain connects TRBV30 to TRBJ1-2; D perhaps matches TRBD1 (5 bases). The V end was cut by 0 bases, the J end by 4 bases, with 6 bases between. This CDR3 has 12 residues. From germline, CDR1 is GTSNPN and CDR2 SVGIG (reference sequence).

The J gene is TRBJ2-3, the V gene TRBV9, with D possibly called TRBD1 or TRBD2 (5 bases each). CDR3 length: 16 amino acids. Germline CDR1 SGDLS, CDR2 YYNGEE. V lost 0 bases and J lost 4, with 15 bases in between. The CDR3 DNA follows: TGTGCCAGCAGCGTAGCTTCGGCAGGGAGCGCAGATACGCAGTATTTT. It translates to CASSVASAGSADTQYF.

Only one count was recorded for this clone. V usage is TRBV7-9 and J usage is TRBJ1-2; no firm D call. V lost 5 bases and J 6 bases, leaving 16 bases between the germline ends. CDR1 is SEHNR and CDR2 is FQNEAQ in the germline V gene (reference sequence). CDR3 length: 14 amino acids. Here the CDR3 reads CASSARPGRDGYTF. As DNA, the CDR3 is TGTGCCAGCAGCGCCCGTCCGGGAAGGGATGGCTACACCTTC.

CDR3 protein: CAIRGDSGGPFYEQYF. The CDR3 bases are TGTGCCATCAGGGGGGACAGCGGCGGTCCTTTCTACGAGCAGTACTTC. The genes are TRBV10-3 and TRBJ2-7, with 7 bases identical to TRBD1. The germline V gene encodes CDR1 ENHRY and CDR2 SYGVKD. After removal of 6 bases from V and 3 bases from J, the junction contained 14 bases not matched to a gene. This CDR3 contains 16 residues.

The chain carries TRBV10-2 and TRBJ1-1; 9 bases map to TRBD1. Germline CDR1 WSHSY, CDR2 SAAADI. V lost 0 bases and J lost 1; bases outside the gene matches: 0. The length of the CDR3 is 15 residues. This CDR3 reads CASSESGQGNTEAFF. DNA of the CDR3: TGCGCCAGCAGTGAGTCGGGACAGGGGAACACTGAAGCTTTCTTT.

The J gene is TRBJ1-4, the V gene TRBV7-9, with TRBD1 identical over 9 bases. Unmatched junction bases numbered 14, after V lost 5 bases and J lost 10 bases. The germline V gene encodes CDR1 SEHNR and CDR2 FQNEAQ (reference sequence). CDR3 length: 16 amino acids. CDR3 nucleotide sequence: TGTGCCAGCAGCCCCCACTCCGGGACAGGGTCCGGAAAACTGTTTTTT. Its translation: CASSPHSGTGSGKLFF.

The chain is built from TRBV7-3 and TRBJ2-3; 14 positions agree with TRBD2. Germline V gives CDR1 SGHTA, CDR2 FQGTGA. The junction had 1 base not matched to a gene; V was cut back by 3 bases and J by 2 bases. This CDR3 is built from 16 residues. CDR3 sequence reads: CASSLGLAGVTDTQYF. The CDR3 region has the DNA TGTGCCAGCAGCTTGGGACTAGCGGGAGTCACAGATACGCAGTATTTT.

The chain employs TRBV7-8 and TRBJ1-3; D is undetermined. Germline CDR1 reads SGHVS; CDR2 reads FQNEAQ. The CDR3 runs 16 residues. With 0 bases removed from V and 0 bases from J, the gap between germline ends came to 9 bases. The CDR3 is CASSLAQPSSGNTIYF. In nucleotides, the CDR3 is TGTGCCAGCAGCTTAGCCCAGCCGAGCTCTGGAAACACCATATATTTT.

The chain employs TRBV28 and TRBJ1-6; 8 nucleotides match TRBD1. This CDR3 comprises 16 residues. The V gene's germline CDR1 is MDHEN and CDR2 SYDVKM. V shed 3 bases, J shed 10 bases, and the junction held 11 bases outside the gene matches. CDR3 bases: TGTGCCAGCAGTTTCCCCTCGGACAGGGCGAACTCACCCCTCCACTTT. It is translated as CASSFPSDRANSPLHF.

The chain has TRBV28 and TRBJ1-5; D is ambiguous. Germline values: CDR1 MDHEN, CDR2 SYDVKM. This CDR3 region has 14 residues. The germline V and J ends were trimmed by 4 bases and 5 bases, with 12 bases remaining between them. The CDR3 sequence is CASSYGRQYQPQHF. The CDR3 region has the DNA TGTGCCAGCAGTTACGGCCGCCAATATCAGCCCCAGCATTTT.

V gene TRBV6-5 combines with J gene TRBJ1-5, with D uncertain. The CDR3 is made up of 13 amino acids. CDR1 and CDR2 from the germline V gene are MNHEY and SVGAGI. Trimming took 7 bases from V and 6 from J, leaving 13 bases between them. CDR3 residues: CASTTASGQPQHF. As DNA, the CDR3 is TGTGCCAGCACCACAGCCTCGGGTCAGCCCCAGCATTTT.

V is TRBV5-1 and J is TRBJ1-2, with D possibly TRBD1 on 5 matching bases. CDR3 length equals 14 residues. Trimming stripped 4 bases from V and 8 bases from J, with 18 bases between. Germline CDR1 is SGHRS and CDR2 is YFSETQ. CDR3 sequence reads: CASSLEGEHDGYTF. The DNA of the CDR3 is TGCGCCAGCAGCCTGGAAGGGGAGCACGACGGCTACACCTTC.

The chain is built from TRBV3-1 (or the pseudogene TRBV3-2) and TRBJ2-2, with 7 nucleotides matching TRBD2. Germline CDR1 LGHDT, CDR2 YNNKEL (reference sequence). The V and J ends lost 1 base and 8 bases, in that order; junction bases with no gene match: 10. This CDR3 has 16 residues. Written as DNA, the CDR3 is TGTGCCAGCAGCCAAGCGGTCGGGGGGAACCATGGGGAGCTGTTTTTT. It codes for CASSQAVGGNHGELFF.

The chain employs TRBV9 and TRBJ1-1; no definite D call. The CDR3 runs to 12 residues. The germline V gene has CDR1 SGDLS and CDR2 YYNGEE. The V end lost 0 bases, the J end lost 8 bases, and 8 bases lay between the germline ends. The CDR3 here is CASSVVGREAFF. The CDR3 coding sequence is TGTGCCAGCAGCGTAGTGGGCAGGGAAGCTTTCTTT.

This clone was counted between two and nine times. V usage is TRBV19 and J usage is TRBJ1-5; D ambiguous. The CDR3 contains 14 residues. Looked up from germline, CDR1 is LNHDA and CDR2 is SQIVND (reference sequence). The ends were cut back, 6 bases at V and 0 bases at J, with 9 bases in the middle. The CDR3 region has the DNA TGTGCCAGTAGAGTCGGGGATAGCAATCAGCCCCAGCATTTT. The encoded protein is CASRVGDSNQPQHF.

The chain combines TRBV25-1 with TRBJ2-2, with D maybe TRBD1 (6 bases). The CDR3 totals 16 residues. V lost 4 bases to trimming and J lost 2 bases, with 14 bases between them. Germline V gives CDR1 MGHDK, CDR2 SYGVNS. CDR3 region: CASSALTGLNTGELFF. The CDR3 nucleotides read TGTGCCAGCAGTGCGCTGACAGGCCTAAACACCGGGGAGCTGTTTTTT.

The chain joins TRBV27 to TRBJ2-7; TRBD1 agrees at 7 bases. CDR1 and CDR2 from the germline V gene are MNHEY and SMNVEV (reference sequence). V lost 8 bases to trimming and J lost 3 bases; unmatched junction nucleotides: 13. CDR3 length: 15 amino acids. The CDR3 DNA reads as TGTGCCAGCCAGAAGATGGGAACAGGGGACTACGAGCAGTACTTC. Protein sequence: CASQKMGTGDYEQYF.

J is TRBJ2-7 and V is TRBV2; possibly TRBD2 for D (5 bases). Germline-derived CDR1 and CDR2 are SNHLY and FYNNEI. V was pared by 6 bases and J by 5 bases, with 14 bases between. The CDR3 is 13 residues long. The CDR3: CASSRREPNEQYF. The CDR3, as DNA: TGTGCCAGCAGCCGTCGGGAACCCAACGAGCAGTACTTC.

The chain carries TRBV5-1 and TRBJ2-3; D remains ambiguous. The V gene's germline CDR1 is SGHRS and CDR2 YFSETQ. The CDR3 totals 13 residues. Deletions cut 4 bases from V and 3 bases from J, with 9 bases between. The CDR3 nucleotides are TGCGCCAGCAGCGAAGCGCGAACAGATACGCAGTATTTT. Its translation: CASSEARTDTQYF.

The chain combines TRBV14 with TRBJ1-4; D uncertain. The germline CDR1 and CDR2 sequences are SGHDN and FVKESK. Trimming pared 3 bases from V and 3 bases from J, leaving 11 bases between. The CDR3 consists of 15 residues. CDR3 sequence: CASSHEGGSNEKLFF. The DNA of the CDR3 is TGTGCCAGCAGCCATGAGGGCGGATCTAATGAAAAACTGTTTTTT.

This clone showed up just once. CDR3 coding DNA: TGCGCCAGCAGCTTAACCGAGACAGGGGCGGGGTTCACTGAAGCTTTCTTT. Protein: CASSLTETGAGFTEAFF. The V and J genes are TRBV5-1 and TRBJ1-1; 8 bases agree with TRBD1. The CDR3 consists of 17 residues. Unmatched junction bases numbered 13, after V lost 2 bases and J lost 4 bases. Germline-derived CDR1 and CDR2 are SGHRS and YFSETQ. Drawing the rest from reference TRBV5-1 and TRBJ1-1, the complete variable domain is KAGVTQTPRYLIKTRGQQVTLSCSPISGHRSVSWYQQTPGQGLQFLFEYFSETQRNKGNFPGRFSGRQFSNSRSEMNVSTLELGDSALYLCASSLTETGAGFTEAFFGQGTRLTVV.

In this sample, this clone turned up a few times. The rearrangement links TRBV7-2 to TRBJ2-3, with 11 bases identical to TRBD2. Germline-derived CDR1 and CDR2 are SGHTA and FQGNSA. V was pared by 0 bases and J by 2 bases, with 1 base of the junction left unmatched. This CDR3 spans 16 amino acids. The CDR3 loop reads CASSLASGGATDTQYF. For the CDR3, the DNA is TGTGCCAGCAGCTTAGCTAGCGGGGGGGCCACAGATACGCAGTATTTT.